The rows below give T cell receptor beta chains drawn from one sample of a study of graft-versus-host responses after intestinal transplantation. The table came from immunoSEQ multiplex PCR; TCRdb's copy has only in-frame clones and leaves some out. The data hold approximately 9,600 clones, with about four fifths observed a single time. The sample consisted of ileum tissue, taken nearly 480 days after intestinal transplantation. These receptors were obtained from a human patient who received an intestinal transplant, so some T cells may come from the graft donor. CDR3s include the opening cysteine and the closing phenylalanine or tryptophan. The D gene is left open where the match is weak. The listing skips clone size in some rows; elsewhere it reads once, few, many or a size class.

size: once
J: TRBJ1-1
V: TRBV5-1
D: .
DNA: TGCGCCAGCAGCGTAACGAGAGGGGTTCTCATGAACACTGAAGCTTTCTTT
CDR3: CASSVTRGVLMNTEAFF

size: .
J: TRBJ2-1
V: TRBV10-3
D: TRBD2
DNA: TGTGCCATCAGTGACTTTAGCGGGGGTGACAATGAGCAGTTCTTC
CDR3: CAISDFSGGDNEQFF

size: .
J: TRBJ1-3
V: TRBV7-2
D: TRBD1
DNA: TGTGCCAGCAGCTTAGACCACAGGGGCTCTGGAAACACCATATATTTT
CDR3: CASSLDHRGSGNTIYF

size: .
J: TRBJ2-5
V: TRBV27
D: .
DNA: TGTGCCTGCAGTTTATACCAGCGGGTAGCTCAAGAGACCCAGTACTTC
CDR3: CACSLYQRVAQETQYF

size: .
J: TRBJ2-5
V: TRBV4-2
D: .
DNA: TGTGCCAGCAGCCAAGTCAGGGGTCAACAAGAGACCCAGTACTTC
CDR3: CASSQVRGQQETQYF

size: .
J: TRBJ1-6
V: TRBV5-8
D: .
DNA: TGTGCCAGCAGCTTGGACCAGGGGAATTCACCCCTCCACTTT
CDR3: CASSLDQGNSPLHF

size: .
J: TRBJ1-2
V: TRBV18
D: .
DNA: TGTGCCAGCTCACCTCCCCAACAGGGAGCCTATGGCTACACCTTC
CDR3: CASSPPQQGAYGYTF

size: few
J: TRBJ1-5
V: TRBV7-3
D: .
DNA: TGTGCCAGCAGCTACCTAGACAGTAGCAATCAGCCCCAGCATTTT
CDR3: CASSYLDSSNQPQHF

size: .
J: TRBJ1-2
V: TRBV6-5
D: .
DNA: TGTGCCAGCAGTTACTCGGGACACGGCTCTGGCTACACCTTC
CDR3: CASSYSGHGSGYTF

size: .
J: TRBJ2-1
V: TRBV5-4
D: .
DNA: TGTGCCAGCAGCTTACCCGACAGGCCTATTAACAATGAGCAGTTCTTC
CDR3: CASSLPDRPINNEQFF

size: .
J: TRBJ2-7
V: TRBV19
D: .
DNA: TGTGCCAGTAGTGCCCATTCCTACGAGCAGTACTTC
CDR3: CASSAHSYEQYF

size: .
J: TRBJ2-7
V: TRBV27
D: .
DNA: TGTGCCAGCAGTTGGGCAGGGGCGGGGCCCCTACCCTACGAGCAGTACTTC
CDR3: CASSWAGAGPLPYEQYF

size: .
J: TRBJ1-2
V: TRBV5-1
D: .
DNA: TGCGCCAGCAGCTTGGGGGCAGGGCAGTATGGCTACACCTTC
CDR3: CASSLGAGQYGYTF

size: .
J: TRBJ2-7
V: TRBV7-9
D: .
DNA: TGTGCCAGCAGCTTACCGGTCACCGAGCAGTACTTC
CDR3: CASSLPVTEQYF

size: .
J: TRBJ2-3
V: TRBV30
D: TRBD1
DNA: TGTGCCTGGACGGCCGGCGACAGGGGGCGAAAAGATACGCAGTATTTT
CDR3: CAWTAGDRGRKDTQYF

size: .
J: TRBJ2-2
V: TRBV7-6
D: .
DNA: TGTGCCAGCAGCTTAGCCTCAGGTCTTCCCGGGGAGCTGTTTTTT
CDR3: CASSLASGLPGELFF

size: .
J: TRBJ1-3
V: TRBV6-5
D: .
DNA: TGTGCCAGCAGTTACTCACCGGAGGGAAACACCATATATTTT
CDR3: CASSYSPEGNTIYF

size: .
J: TRBJ1-1
V: TRBV6-5
D: .
DNA: TGTGCCACCCTAGACTCCAAAACGGGGAGCACTGAAGCCTTCTTT
CDR3: CATLDSKTGSTEAFF

size: .
J: TRBJ1-6
V: TRBV5-1
D: TRBD1
DNA: TGCGCCAGCAGCTTGGGTGATGGACAGGGAGGCTCACCCCTCCACTTT
CDR3: CASSLGDGQGGSPLHF

size: once
J: TRBJ2-7
V: TRBV18
D: .
DNA: TGTGCCAGCTCACCACAGAGGCCCAGGGTGGTTAGGCGGTGGACCTACGAGCAGTACTTC
CDR3: CASSPQRPRVVRRWTYEQYF

size: .
J: TRBJ1-1
V: TRBV30
D: .
DNA: TGTGCCTGGATTTCAATACGAAAGGAGACTGAAGCTTTCTTT
CDR3: CAWISIRKETEAFF

size: .
J: TRBJ1-2
V: TRBV2
D: TRBD1
DNA: TGTGCCAGCAGTGAATCCCCGGGCAGGGGGTTGAGCGGCTACACCTTC
CDR3: CASSESPGRGLSGYTF

size: .
J: TRBJ2-7
V: TRBV21-1
D: .
DNA: TGTGCCAGCAGCAAAGGGCTTGAAAGAGGGAGGGACGGTATCTCCTACGAGCAGTACTTC
CDR3: CASSKGLERGRDGISYEQYF

size: .
J: TRBJ2-1
V: TRBV6-6
D: TRBD2
DNA: TGTGCCAGCAGTTATGGTAGCGGGGTCGACAATGAGCAGTTCTTC
CDR3: CASSYGSGVDNEQFF

size: .
J: TRBJ1-1
V: TRBV11-2
D: .
DNA: TGTGCCAGCAGCTTAGTTTCCCCGCAGGGCACTGAAGCTTTCTTT
CDR3: CASSLVSPQGTEAFF

size: few
J: TRBJ1-6
V: TRBV6-1
D: .
DNA: TGTGCCAGCAGTGGGGGGCAGGAAAGACTAAATTCACCCCTCCACTTT
CDR3: CASSGGQERLNSPLHF

size: few
J: TRBJ2-7
V: TRBV5-1
D: .
DNA: TGCGCCAGCAGCTTGTGGGCCTCCTACGAGCAGTACTTC
CDR3: CASSLWASYEQYF

size: .
J: TRBJ2-5
V: TRBV7-9
D: .
DNA: TGTGCCAGCAGCTTAGGGGCCGATCAAGAGACCCAGTACTTC
CDR3: CASSLGADQETQYF

size: .
J: TRBJ2-2
V: TRBV28
D: .
DNA: TGTGCCAGCAATAATGCCGGGGAGCTGTTTTTT
CDR3: CASNNAGELFF

size: .
J: TRBJ2-1
V: TRBV5-4
D: .
DNA: TGTGCCAGCAGCTTGGACCCCACCGAGCAGTTCTTC
CDR3: CASSLDPTEQFF

size: .
J: TRBJ2-1
V: TRBV28
D: .
DNA: TGTGCCAGCAGGCCACAGGCAAATGAGCAGTTCTTC
CDR3: CASRPQANEQFF

size: few
J: TRBJ1-3
V: TRBV28
D: TRBD1
DNA: TGTGCCAGCAGTTTATCCATCGGACAGGGTAATGCCATATATTTT
CDR3: CASSLSIGQGNAIYF

size: .
J: TRBJ1-5
V: TRBV7-8
D: .
DNA: TGTGCCAGCAGCTTAGAGGAGTCTAGCAATCAGCCCCAGCATTTT
CDR3: CASSLEESSNQPQHF

size: .
J: TRBJ1-3
V: TRBV5-1
D: .
DNA: TGCGCCAGCAGCTCGCAGGGACCCATCTCTGGAAACACCATATATTTT
CDR3: CASSSQGPISGNTIYF

size: .
J: TRBJ1-6
V: TRBV19
D: .
DNA: TGTGCCAGTAGTGCCACAGGAACCTCCTATAATTCACCCCTCCACTTT
CDR3: CASSATGTSYNSPLHF

size: .
J: TRBJ1-1
V: TRBV2
D: .
DNA: TGTGCCAGCACCGGACCGAAGATTATGAACACTGAAGCTTTCTTT
CDR3: CASTGPKIMNTEAFF

size: .
J: TRBJ2-7
V: TRBV14
D: .
DNA: TGTGCCAGCAGCCAAGATTTGCGCTACGAGCAGTACTTC
CDR3: CASSQDLRYEQYF

size: few
J: TRBJ2-3
V: TRBV5-1
D: .
DNA: TGCGCCAGCAGCCCGCCCACAGGGAGCGGGACAGATACGCAGTATTTT
CDR3: CASSPPTGSGTDTQYF

size: once
J: TRBJ2-7
V: TRBV4-1
D: .
DNA: TGCGCCAGCAGCCAAGATCTGCCAGGGGACTCCTTCAGCTACGAGCAGTACTTC
CDR3: CASSQDLPGDSFSYEQYF

size: .
J: TRBJ2-3
V: TRBV11-3
D: TRBD1
DNA: TGTGCCAGCAGCTTCGGGACAGTCAATACGCAGTATTTT
CDR3: CASSFGTVNTQYF

size: once
J: TRBJ2-7
V: TRBV6-5
D: TRBD1
DNA: TGTGCCAGCAGTTACTCGACAGGGGGGCCCTACGAGCAGTACTTC
CDR3: CASSYSTGGPYEQYF

size: .
J: TRBJ2-1
V: TRBV5-6
D: .
DNA: TGTGCCAGCAGTTGGGACGTTAGCTCCTACAATGAGCAGTTCTTC
CDR3: CASSWDVSSYNEQFF

size: .
J: TRBJ2-1
V: TRBV10-3
D: .
DNA: TGTGCCACCTGGGGGGGCGGGAACAATGAGCAGTTCTTC
CDR3: CATWGGGNNEQFF

size: .
J: TRBJ1-1
V: TRBV6-5
D: .
DNA: TGTGCCAGCAGTTACTCTGGGGGTGAAGCTTTCTTT
CDR3: CASSYSGGEAFF

size: .
J: TRBJ1-3
V: TRBV6-6
D: .
DNA: TGTGCCATCCAACAGGGAAACACCATATATTTT
CDR3: CAIQQGNTIYF

size: .
J: TRBJ2-7
V: TRBV27
D: TRBD1
DNA: TGTGCCAGCAGTTCCCACGGACAGGGAAAACTTTACGAGCAGTACTTC
CDR3: CASSSHGQGKLYEQYF

size: .
J: TRBJ2-1
V: TRBV9
D: TRBD2
DNA: TGTGCCAGCAGCGTATGGCGGGGGGAGGAGAAATACAATGAGCAGTTCTTC
CDR3: CASSVWRGEEKYNEQFF

size: .
J: TRBJ2-4
V: TRBV5-4
D: .
DNA: TGTGCCAGCAGCCGGGTCAGAGGGTACATTCAGTACTTC
CDR3: CASSRVRGYIQYF

size: .
J: TRBJ2-5
V: TRBV5-4
D: TRBD2
DNA: TGTGCCAGCAGCTTTGGTCTAGCGGGGGGGCAGGAGACCCAGTACTTC
CDR3: CASSFGLAGGQETQYF

size: few
J: TRBJ2-7
V: TRBV19
D: .
DNA: TGTGCCAGTAGTACCGGGCTAAACTACGAGCAGTACTTC
CDR3: CASSTGLNYEQYF

size: .
J: TRBJ2-7
V: TRBV7-6
D: .
DNA: TGTGCCAGCAGCTTACAGGATGGTTCCTACGAGCAGTACTTC
CDR3: CASSLQDGSYEQYF

size: .
J: TRBJ1-4
V: TRBV27
D: TRBD1
DNA: TGTGCCAGCAAACCCCCCGGGACAGGGAATGAAAAACTGTTTTTT
CDR3: CASKPPGTGNEKLFF

size: .
J: TRBJ2-5
V: TRBV13
D: TRBD2
DNA: TGTGCCAGCAGCTTAGGACTAGCGGGGGGGCCAGAGACCCAGTACTTC
CDR3: CASSLGLAGGPETQYF

size: .
J: TRBJ1-1
V: TRBV19
D: TRBD1
DNA: TGTGCCAGTAGTCCTCCCCGACAGGGGCTCATGAACACTGAAGCTTTCTTT
CDR3: CASSPPRQGLMNTEAFF

size: .
J: TRBJ1-3
V: TRBV7-2
D: .
DNA: TGTGCCAGCAGTTTAATCTCGACCGGGACCCCCGGAAACACCATATATTTT
CDR3: CASSLISTGTPGNTIYF

size: .
J: TRBJ2-7
V: TRBV11-2
D: .
DNA: TGTGCCAGCAGCTTAGATCTCCCCCGGGGCTACTACGAGCAGTACTTC
CDR3: CASSLDLPRGYYEQYF

size: .
J: TRBJ1-1
V: TRBV15
D: .
DNA: TGTGCCACCAGGACAGGTAACACTGAAGCTTTCTTC
CDR3: CATRTGNTEAFF

size: .
J: TRBJ1-2
V: TRBV7-9
D: .
DNA: TGTGCCAGCAGCTCAGCCCAGGGGTACCCCTTTGGCTACACCTTC
CDR3: CASSSAQGYPFGYTF

size: .
J: TRBJ2-5
V: TRBV10-3
D: TRBD2
DNA: TGTGCCATCAGTGCGACTAGCCGATGGGGATTAGAGACCCAGTACTTC
CDR3: CAISATSRWGLETQYF